Below are 17 T cell receptor beta chains sequenced from a single sample in a study of blood T cell repertoires in COVID-19. Profiling relied on immunoSEQ multiplex PCR, and the TCRdb table lists in-frame clones only, not all of them. Among roughly 190,000 clones, about 78% were seen once, and the ten largest hold roughly 8.7%. Material: peripheral blood. These receptors originate from a woman aged 45-59 years with active or convalescent COVID-19.

This clone was observed once. The chain employs TRBV9 and TRBJ2-3; a weak D match, TRBD1 (6 bases). With 4 bases removed from V and 0 bases from J, the gap between germline ends came to 12 bases. The CDR3 has 15 residues. CDR1 is SGDLS and CDR2 is YYNGEE in the germline V gene. The CDR3: CASSPHGQSTDTQYF. CDR3 bases: TGTGCCAGCAGCCCCCATGGACAGAGCACAGATACGCAGTATTTT.

The V and J genes are TRBV7-9 and TRBJ1-1; the D gene is possibly TRBD1 (5 bases). This CDR3 has 15 residues. Per germline, CDR1 SEHNR and CDR2 FQNEAQ (reference sequence). V dropped 1 base and J dropped 1 base, with 10 bases sitting between them. The CDR3 nucleotides read TGTGCCAGCAGCTTAGTCGGGGGAGCGAACACTGAAGCTTTCTTT. Translating gives CASSLVGGANTEAFF.

This clone was counted only a few times. The J gene is TRBJ1-1, the V gene TRBV2; D remains ambiguous. V dropped 3 bases and J dropped 2 bases, with 7 bases sitting between them. Germline CDR1 SNHLY, CDR2 FYNNEI. This CDR3 region has 13 residues. CDR3 sequence (DNA): TGTGCCAGCAGTGACAGATTTAACACTGAAGCTTTCTTT. Amino acids: CASSDRFNTEAFF.

The chain combines TRBV4-2 with TRBJ2-5; TRBD1 matches 9 bases. From germline, CDR1 is LGHNA and CDR2 YNFKEQ. This CDR3 is 15 amino acids long. V shed 3 bases and J 7 bases; nucleotides not matched to a gene: 9. The chain's CDR3 is CASSQEDRGRGTQYF. Written as DNA, the CDR3 is TGTGCCAGCAGCCAGGAGGACAGGGGCAGAGGGACCCAGTACTTC.

The chain links TRBV18 to TRBJ1-3; unclear D gene. The V end was cut by 5 bases, the J end by 3 bases, with 11 bases between. Per germline, CDR1 KGHSH and CDR2 LQKENI. This CDR3 is 14 amino acids long. The CDR3 DNA sequence: TGTGCCAGCTCAACAGAGGGCTTTGGAAACACCATATATTTT. It yields the protein CASSTEGFGNTIYF.

This clone was seen just once. This chain links TRBV18 with TRBJ1-5, with 11 positions matching TRBD1. Germline values: CDR1 KGHSH, CDR2 LQKENI. This CDR3 has 16 amino acids. The junction had 7 bases not matched to a gene; V was cut back by 6 bases and J by 3 bases. Written as DNA, the CDR3 is TGTGCCAGCTCGGACTCGGACAGGGGGCTCAATCAGCCCCAGCATTTT. This codes for CASSDSDRGLNQPQHF.

The genes are TRBV6-5 and TRBJ1-2; 12 nucleotides agree with TRBD1. The length of the CDR3 is 14 residues. The trim removed 4 bases at V and 8 bases at J, leaving 5 bases unmatched. Germline V gives CDR1 MNHEY, CDR2 SVGAGI. The chain's CDR3 is CASSSPGQGAGYTF. CDR3 sequence (DNA): TGTGCCAGCAGTTCCCCGGGACAGGGGGCGGGCTACACCTTC.

The chain uses TRBV7-6 and TRBJ2-1; 7 bases agree with TRBD1. Germline-derived CDR1 and CDR2 are SGHVS and FNYEAQ. J was trimmed by 4 bases and V by 5 bases; bases with no gene match: 5. The CDR3 loop spans 14 amino acids. CDR3 sequence: CASSLRDRYNEQFF. In DNA, the CDR3 is TGTGCCAGCAGCCTCCGGGACAGATACAATGAGCAGTTCTTC.

V usage is TRBV29-1 and J usage is TRBJ1-2, with TRBD1 matching over 9 bases. V lost 5 bases and J lost 8; bases outside the gene matches: 9. From germline, CDR1 is SQVTM and CDR2 ANQGSEA. CDR3 size: 13 residues. The CDR3 loop reads CSVKEQGARGYTF. In DNA form, the CDR3 reads TGCAGCGTTAAGGAACAGGGGGCTAGGGGCTACACCTTC. Full variable domain (remainder filled in from reference TRBV29-1 and TRBJ1-2): SAVISQKPSRDICQRGTSLTIQCQVDSQVTMMFWYRQQPGQSLTLIATANQGSEATYESGFVIDKFPISRPNLTFSTLTVSNMSPEDSSIYLCSVKEQGARGYTFGSGTRLTVV.

The chain joins TRBV6-6 to TRBJ1-1, with 8 bases identical to TRBD1. The CDR3 is 15 residues long. With 6 bases clipped from V and 4 bases from J, the junction kept 10 bases outside the gene matches. Germline V gene data show CDR1 as MNHNY and CDR2 as SVGAGI (reference sequence). The CDR3 sequence: CASRPRGRRGTEAFF. The CDR3, as DNA: TGTGCCAGCAGACCCAGGGGGCGGCGCGGCACTGAAGCTTTCTTT.

This clone was seen a handful of times. V and J are TRBV10-3 and TRBJ2-2, with D perhaps matching TRBD1 (5 bases). Trimming left V 6 bases short and J 1 base short, with 9 bases between. The CDR3 has 14 residues. Germline values: CDR1 ENHRY, CDR2 SYGVKD. The DNA for the CDR3 is TGTGCCATCAGATCGACAGAGAACACCGGGGAGCTGTTTTTT. Its protein is CAIRSTENTGELFF.

The chain combines TRBV28 with TRBJ2-7; TRBD1 agrees at 7 bases. After removal of 5 bases from V and 4 bases from J, the junction contained 14 bases not matched to a gene. CDR3 length: 16 amino acids. CDR1 and CDR2 from the germline V gene are MDHEN and SYDVKM. The CDR3 is CASSLPLTGKGYEQYF. The DNA of the CDR3 is TGTGCCAGCAGTCTCCCCCTGACAGGGAAGGGGTACGAGCAGTACTTC.

This rearrangement joins TRBV7-8 to TRBJ2-7; D is unclear. CDR1 SGHVS and CDR2 FQNEAQ come from the germline V gene. The V and J ends lost 5 bases and 6 bases respectively, with 14 bases between them. The CDR3 is 13 residues long. The CDR3 here is CASSPYPSSEQYF. CDR3 sequence (DNA): TGTGCCAGCAGCCCATATCCGTCTAGCGAGCAGTACTTC.

In the case of this clone: The same CDR3 can be traced to other DNA sequences in this sample. This sequence joins TRBV6-5 and TRBJ2-7; D is perhaps TRBD1 (5 bases). Per the germline V gene, CDR1 is MNHEY and CDR2 is SVGAGI. The germline V and J ends were trimmed by 4 bases and 1 base, with 8 bases remaining between them. The CDR3 totals 13 residues. CDR3 loop: CASSSQGSYEQYF. CDR3 in DNA: TGTGCCAGCAGTTCGCAGGGATCCTACGAGCAGTACTTC.

This clone appeared a single time. The chain employs TRBV4-2 and TRBJ1-2, with D possibly matching TRBD1 (6 bases). Germline CDR1 is LGHNA and CDR2 is YNFKEQ. This CDR3 has 14 amino acids. V was pared by 4 bases and J by 0 bases, with 9 bases between. The CDR3 here is CASSPGHTNYGYTF. Here the CDR3 DNA reads TGTGCCAGCAGCCCGGGACATACTAACTATGGCTACACCTTC.

The CDR3 sequence: CSASQSPLHF. The DNA for the CDR3 is TGCAGTGCTAGCCAATCACCCCTCCACTTT. The J gene is TRBJ1-6, the V gene TRBV20-1; D is undetermined. Germline values: CDR1 DFQATT, CDR2 SNEGSKA (reference sequence). The CDR3 spans 10 residues. Trimming shortened V by 3 bases and J by 10 bases, and 4 bases separated the two germline ends.

Remarks on this clone: The same CDR3 is also encoded by other DNA sequences in this sample. V is TRBV19 and J is TRBJ2-3; D call uncertain. The CDR3 is 13 amino acids. The V end lost 6 bases, the J end lost 4 bases, and 11 bases lay between the germline ends. CDR1 and CDR2 (germline): LNHDA, SQIVND (reference sequence). The CDR3 sequence is CASSPREADTQYF. CDR3 nucleotides: TGTGCCAGTAGCCCCCGTGAGGCAGATACGCAGTATTTT.